These T cell receptor beta chains were read from a single sample in a study of blood T cell repertoires in COVID-19. TCRdb's table, derived via immunoSEQ multiplex PCR, lists solely in-frame clones and lacks some. The repertoire has roughly 280,000 clones, approximately 89% of them found once; the top ten carry approximately 9.7%. Sequenced material: peripheral blood. The receptor source for this set is a man aged 35-49 years with active or convalescent COVID-19. The CDR3 runs from the conserved cysteine through the conserved F or W. Fields, in order: clone size, J gene, V gene, D gene, CDR3 protein, CDR3 DNA. A D gene is named only where the DNA matches it firmly. The size of a clone is reported for some rows only, either as once, few or many, or as a class for expanded clones.

size: .
J: TRBJ2-1
V: TRBV19
D: .
CDR3: CASSGTRDKGYNEQFF
DNA: TGTGCCAGTAGTGGAACCCGGGACAAAGGATACAATGAGCAGTTCTTC

size: few
J: TRBJ1-1
V: TRBV29-1
D: TRBD1
CDR3: CSVDQGDVAEAFF
DNA: TGCAGCGTAGATCAGGGGGATGTCGCTGAAGCTTTCTTT

size: .
J: TRBJ1-1
V: TRBV7-9
D: .
CDR3: CASSSPEGNTEAFF
DNA: TGTGCCAGCAGCTCCCCCGAGGGGAACACTGAAGCTTTCTTT

size: .
J: TRBJ1-2
V: TRBV5-5
D: TRBD1
CDR3: CASNFGQVSGYTF
DNA: TGTGCCAGCAACTTCGGACAGGTCTCGGGCTACACCTTC

size: .
J: TRBJ1-1
V: TRBV29-1
D: TRBD1
CDR3: CSVSGGGGEAFF
DNA: TGCAGCGTTTCAGGGGGTGGGGGTGAAGCTTTCTTT

size: .
J: TRBJ2-7
V: TRBV7-9
D: .
CDR3: CASSPGDYEQYF
DNA: TGTGCCAGCAGCCCAGGGGACTACGAGCAGTACTTC

size: .
J: TRBJ1-6
V: TRBV24-1
D: TRBD1
CDR3: CATSDPGQGPNSPLHF
DNA: TGTGCCACCAGTGATCCTGGACAGGGCCCAAATTCACCCCTCCACTTT

size: .
J: TRBJ2-3
V: TRBV10-2
D: TRBD2
CDR3: CASSESTSGVGDTQYF
DNA: TGCGCCAGCAGTGAGTCGACTAGCGGGGTGGGGGATACGCAGTATTTT

size: .
J: TRBJ2-1
V: TRBV6-5
D: .
CDR3: CASSFGGRPTNEQFF
DNA: TGTGCCAGCAGCTTTGGGGGGAGACCGACCAATGAGCAGTTCTTC

size: .
J: TRBJ2-1
V: TRBV9
D: TRBD1
CDR3: CASSVAPGTGGDEQFF
DNA: TGTGCCAGCAGCGTCGCTCCCGGGACAGGGGGCGATGAGCAGTTCTTC

size: few
J: TRBJ2-7
V: TRBV5-1
D: TRBD1
CDR3: CASSPGGLYEQYF
DNA: TGCGCCAGCAGTCCAGGGGGCCTTTACGAGCAGTACTTC

size: .
J: TRBJ2-5
V: TRBV13
D: .
CDR3: CASSGFTSHGGPETQYF
DNA: TGTGCCAGCAGCGGCTTCACCTCCCACGGGGGGCCAGAGACCCAGTACTTC

size: .
J: TRBJ2-7
V: TRBV5-5
D: .
CDR3: CASSQNPVSGTYEQYF
DNA: TGTGCCAGCAGCCAGAACCCCGTGTCAGGGACCTACGAGCAGTACTTC

size: .
J: TRBJ2-7
V: TRBV6-5
D: TRBD2
CDR3: CATSRLAEPSYEQYF
DNA: TGTGCCACCAGTCGGCTAGCGGAACCATCCTACGAGCAGTACTTC

size: .
J: TRBJ2-7
V: TRBV11-2
D: .
CDR3: CASSATFRDKSYEQYF
DNA: TGTGCCAGCAGCGCCACATTCCGGGACAAATCCTACGAGCAGTACTTC

size: .
J: TRBJ1-5
V: TRBV2
D: .
CDR3: CASSERTGNQPQHF
DNA: TGTGCCAGCAGTGAACGGACGGGGAATCAGCCCCAGCATTTT

size: .
J: TRBJ1-2
V: TRBV9
D: .
CDR3: CASSPDVGQYGYTF
DNA: TGTGCCAGCAGCCCCGACGTAGGACAGTATGGCTACACCTTC

size: .
J: TRBJ1-1
V: TRBV6-5
D: .
CDR3: CASTRGSEAFF
DNA: TGTGCCAGCACAAGGGGGAGTGAAGCTTTCTTT

size: .
J: TRBJ2-5
V: TRBV20-1
D: .
CDR3: CSAVRQETQYF
DNA: TGCAGTGCGGTCAGGCAAGAGACCCAGTACTTC

size: .
J: TRBJ1-6
V: TRBV19
D: TRBD1
CDR3: CASSKGTGLSPLHF
DNA: TGTGCCAGTAGTAAAGGGACAGGGCTCTCACCCCTCCACTTT

size: .
J: TRBJ2-5
V: TRBV2
D: TRBD1
CDR3: CASISTGVVETQYF
DNA: TGTGCCAGCATATCTACAGGGGTGGTGGAGACCCAGTACTTC

size: .
J: TRBJ1-2
V: TRBV3-1/TRBV3-2
D: .
CDR3: CASGLGRGSGGYTF
DNA: TGTGCCAGCGGACTGGGCAGGGGATCTGGAGGCTACACCTTC

size: .
J: TRBJ2-2
V: TRBV9
D: .
CDR3: CASSRNPGSTGELFF
DNA: TGTGCCAGCAGCCGTAACCCAGGGTCCACCGGGGAGCTGTTTTTT

size: .
J: TRBJ2-3
V: TRBV5-1
D: TRBD2
CDR3: CASSLRLAGLSTDTQYF
DNA: TGCGCCAGCAGCCTACGACTAGCGGGGCTTAGCACAGATACGCAGTATTTT

size: .
J: TRBJ1-4
V: TRBV7-9
D: .
CDR3: CASSSLTAINEKLFF
DNA: TGTGCCAGCAGCTCCCTGACAGCCATTAATGAAAAACTGTTTTTT

size: .
J: TRBJ2-3
V: TRBV19
D: .
CDR3: CASSITPTAAGTQYF
DNA: TGTGCCAGTAGTATAACTCCGACAGCTGCCGGTACGCAGTATTTT

size: .
J: TRBJ1-1
V: TRBV10-3
D: .
CDR3: CAISDHQNTEAFF
DNA: TGTGCCATCAGTGATCATCAGAACACTGAAGCTTTCTTT

size: few
J: TRBJ1-3
V: TRBV9
D: TRBD1
CDR3: CASSRESGQGFSGNTIYF
DNA: TGTGCCAGCAGCCGGGAATCGGGACAGGGGTTCTCTGGAAACACCATATATTTT

size: .
J: TRBJ1-5
V: TRBV9
D: .
CDR3: CASSPATFGGPQHF
DNA: TGTGCCAGCAGTCCCGCGACTTTCGGGGGGCCCCAGCATTTT

size: .
J: TRBJ2-1
V: TRBV11-2
D: .
CDR3: CASSLDRVGGEQFF
DNA: TGTGCCAGCAGCTTAGATCGGGTCGGTGGTGAGCAGTTCTTC

size: .
J: TRBJ2-1
V: TRBV7-6
D: .
CDR3: CASSLVGGTYNEQFF
DNA: TGTGCCAGCAGCTTAGTTGGGGGGACCTACAATGAGCAGTTCTTC

size: .
J: TRBJ2-3
V: TRBV6-5
D: .
CDR3: CASSQTVADTQYF
DNA: TGTGCCAGCAGTCAGACAGTGGCGGATACGCAGTATTTT

size: few
J: TRBJ2-5
V: TRBV5-1
D: TRBD2
CDR3: CASSLVSGTTEETQYF
DNA: TGCGCCAGCAGCTTGGTTAGCGGGACAACAGAGGAGACCCAGTACTTC

size: .
J: TRBJ1-1
V: TRBV9
D: .
CDR3: CASSVTVNTEAFF
DNA: TGTGCCAGCAGCGTTACGGTGAACACTGAAGCTTTCTTT

size: .
J: TRBJ1-1
V: TRBV5-5
D: .
CDR3: CASSLEAGAFF
DNA: TGTGCCAGCAGCTTGGAAGCGGGAGCTTTCTTT

size: .
J: TRBJ2-6
V: TRBV18
D: .
CDR3: CASSPNYSGANVLTF
DNA: TGTGCCAGCTCACCAAATTATTCCGGGGCCAACGTCCTGACTTTC